The rows below give T cell receptor beta chains drawn from one sample of a study of graft-versus-host responses after intestinal transplantation. Only in-frame clones appear in the TCRdb table, and some are missing; sequencing was by immunoSEQ multiplex PCR. The data show tens of thousands of clones, with roughly 92% seen just once and 6.5% to 8% held by the top ten. The sequencing here drew on bone marrow, taken around 730 days after intestinal transplantation. These receptors were taken from a human patient who received an intestinal transplant, so some T cells may come from the graft donor. Both conserved end residues are part of each CDR3. The order of the fields is D gene, J gene, clone size, V gene, CDR3 protein, CDR3 DNA. A D gene is named only where the DNA matches it firmly. Rows give clone size only sometimes, using once, few, many, or a class for an expanded clone.

TRBD1,TRBJ1-2,-,TRBV27,CASKPGQGGGYTF,TGTGCCAGCAAGCCGGGACAGGGGGGAGGCTACACCTTC
-,TRBJ2-7,-,TRBV9,CASSVEAGQGLSEQYF,TGTGCCAGCAGCGTAGAGGCCGGGCAGGGACTGTCCGAGCAGTACTTC
-,TRBJ1-1,-,TRBV6-5,CASSRRTLNTEAFF,TGTGCCAGCAGTCGACGGACACTGAACACTGAAGCTTTCTTT
-,TRBJ1-6,-,TRBV4-2,CASSPAGYYNSPLHF,TGTGCCAGCAGCCCTGCAGGGTATTATAATTCACCCCTCCACTTT
-,TRBJ1-6,-,TRBV4-1,CASSPNIASPLHF,TGCGCCAGCAGCCCGAATATAGCTTCACCCCTCCACTTT
-,TRBJ2-5,-,TRBV2,CASSAPPIRVRETQYF,TGTGCCAGCAGTGCCCCTCCAATCAGGGTCCGAGAGACCCAGTACTTC
-,TRBJ1-4,-,TRBV27,CASSLFVHSRREKLFF,TGTGCCAGCAGTTTATTCGTGCATAGCCGGAGGGAAAAACTGTTTTTT
-,TRBJ1-2,-,TRBV11-2,CASSSFGTYNYGYTF,TGTGCCAGCAGCTCTTTTGGGACCTACAACTATGGCTACACCTTC
-,TRBJ2-1,-,TRBV11-2,CASTPFSPNNEQFF,TGTGCCAGCACCCCCTTTAGTCCTAACAATGAGCAGTTCTTC
-,TRBJ2-5,-,TRBV2,CASLRGGGETQYF,TGTGCCAGCTTGCGGGGAGGCGGAGAGACCCAGTACTTC
TRBD1,TRBJ2-5,-,TRBV7-9,CASSFGQGGGETQYF,TGTGCCAGCAGTTTTGGACAGGGCGGCGGTGAGACCCAGTACTTC
-,TRBJ1-1,-,TRBV7-9,CASSSLRGPILNTEAFF,TGTGCCAGCAGTTCCCTCCGAGGGCCAATATTGAACACTGAAGCTTTCTTT
TRBD2,TRBJ2-1,-,TRBV7-9,CASSPGRGGRATYNEQFF,TGTGCCAGCAGCCCCGGGAGAGGCGGGAGGGCTACCTACAATGAGCAGTTCTTC
-,TRBJ1-6,-,TRBV6-5,CASLFQENSPLHF,TGTGCCAGCCTTTTCCAGGAAAATTCACCCCTCCACTTT
TRBD1,TRBJ2-3,-,TRBV10-3,CATTGSDTQYF,TGTGCCACGACAGGGTCAGATACGCAGTATTTT
-,TRBJ2-2,-,TRBV6-1,CASSELSGREIGELFF,TGTGCCAGCAGTGAATTGAGTGGCAGGGAGATCGGGGAGCTGTTTTTT
-,TRBJ1-2,-,TRBV6-5,CASSYSMAGGYGYTF,TGTGCCAGCAGTTACTCGATGGCCGGGGGCTATGGCTACACCTTC
-,TRBJ2-1,-,TRBV27,CASSLTGSYNEQFF,TGTGCCAGCAGTCTTACAGGCTCCTACAATGAGCAGTTCTTC
-,TRBJ2-7,few,TRBV27,CASSLFGSGEQYF,TGTGCCAGCAGTTTATTTGGTTCAGGCGAGCAGTACTTC
-,TRBJ1-6,-,TRBV21-1,CASSKGAVGSSSYNSPLHF,TGTGCCAGCAGCAAAGGTGCTGTGGGATCGAGCTCCTATAATTCACCCCTCCACTTT
-,TRBJ2-5,-,TRBV5-1,CASSLGVQETQYF,TGCGCCAGCAGCTTGGGCGTACAAGAGACCCAGTACTTC
-,TRBJ2-5,-,TRBV13,CASWKRADLQETQYF,TGTGCCAGCTGGAAGCGGGCAGACCTCCAAGAGACCCAGTACTTC
-,TRBJ1-2,-,TRBV5-4,CASSFATENYGYTF,TGTGCCAGCAGCTTCGCGACGGAGAACTATGGCTACACCTTC
TRBD1,TRBJ1-1,once,TRBV6-5,CASKQGDANTEAFF,TGTGCCAGTAAACAGGGGGACGCCAACACTGAAGCTTTCTTT
-,TRBJ2-7,once,TRBV28,CASSFGVSYEQYF,TGTGCCAGCAGTTTTGGGGTCTCCTACGAGCAGTACTTC
-,TRBJ2-1,once,TRBV5-6,CASSPAAGNEQFF,TGTGCCAGCAGCCCGGCCGCGGGGAATGAGCAGTTCTTC
-,TRBJ1-4,once,TRBV29-1,CSVDGAGDATNEKLFF,TGCAGCGTTGATGGGGCAGGGGATGCAACTAATGAAAAACTGTTTTTT
-,TRBJ2-1,-,TRBV12-5,CASGLVKLGNNEQFF,TGTGCTAGTGGTTTGGTAAAACTGGGGAACAATGAGCAGTTCTTC
-,TRBJ2-1,-,TRBV4-1,CASSRSGSVREQFF,TGCGCCAGCAGCCGCTCCGGGTCGGTAAGAGAGCAGTTCTTC
-,TRBJ2-4,-,TRBV7-2,CASSPKSGGNKNIQYF,TGTGCCAGCAGCCCTAAGTCTGGGGGGAACAAAAACATTCAGTACTTC
-,TRBJ1-3,-,TRBV5-4,CASSFSGAGNTIYF,TGTGCCAGCAGCTTCTCAGGGGCTGGAAACACCATATATTTT
-,TRBJ1-2,-,TRBV6-6,CASIPDGGDGYTF,TGTGCCAGCATCCCCGACGGCGGCGATGGCTACACCTTC
-,TRBJ1-1,-,TRBV27,CATRSGLRNTEAFF,TGTGCCACGCGAAGCGGACTCAGGAACACTGAAGCTTTCTTT
TRBD1,TRBJ1-2,-,TRBV15,CATSRDLGQGDYGYTF,TGTGCCACCAGCAGAGATTTGGGACAGGGAGACTATGGCTACACCTTC
-,TRBJ2-2,-,TRBV5-1,CASSLDTDLNGELFF,TGCGCCAGCAGCTTGGATACAGATTTGAACGGGGAGCTGTTTTTT